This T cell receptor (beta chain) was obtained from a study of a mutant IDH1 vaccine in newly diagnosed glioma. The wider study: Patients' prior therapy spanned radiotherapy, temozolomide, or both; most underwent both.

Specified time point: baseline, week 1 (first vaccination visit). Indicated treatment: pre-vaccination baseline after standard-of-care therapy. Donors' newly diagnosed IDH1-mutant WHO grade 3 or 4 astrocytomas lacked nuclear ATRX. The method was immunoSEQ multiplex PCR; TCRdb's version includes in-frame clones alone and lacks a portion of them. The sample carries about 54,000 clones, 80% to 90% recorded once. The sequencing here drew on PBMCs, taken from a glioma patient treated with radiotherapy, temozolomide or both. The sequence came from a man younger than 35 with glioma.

The CDR3: CASRPGTGGLVYGYTF. In nucleotides, the CDR3 is TGTGCCAGCAGGCCCGGGACAGGGGGCTTAGTCTATGGCTACACCTTC. The chain is built from TRBV2 and TRBJ1-2; TRBD1 matches at 12 bases. The CDR3 has 16 amino acids. The germline V gene has CDR1 SNHLY and CDR2 FYNNEI. Trimming cost V 6 bases and J 4 bases; bases outside gene matches: 9.